These 32 T cell receptor beta chains came from one sample sequenced in a study of CD8 T cells in Susac syndrome. Random hexamers primed reverse transcription of about 0.45 to 1 ug RNA. From the immunoSEQ multiplex PCR reads, TCRdb called clonotypes with MiXCR, one entry per CDR3 protein. The sample includes about 110,000 distinct CDR3 sequences, about 95% of them seen just once. Sequencing input: CD4+ T cells from PBMCs. The receptors here all came from a human donor in good health.

V gene TRBV18 combines with J gene TRBJ2-2; 13 nucleotides agree with TRBD2. Germline V lookup: CDR1 KGHSH, CDR2 LQKENI. The CDR3 has 17 residues. The V and J ends lost 6 bases and 4 bases, in that order; junction bases with no gene match: 8. The chain's CDR3 is CASSPGLAGKSTGELFF. DNA of the CDR3: TGTGCCAGCTCCCCGGGACTAGCGGGAAAGAGCACCGGGGAGCTGTTTTTT.

The chain links TRBV5-1 to TRBJ2-7, with D possibly TRBD1 on 6 matching bases. Germline CDR1 SGHRS, CDR2 YFSETQ. The CDR3 runs 15 residues. V was cut by 4 bases and J by 2 bases, with 16 bases left in between. The CDR3: CASSAGTTGAYEQYF. As DNA, the CDR3 is TGCGCCAGCAGCGCCGGGACAACCGGGGCCTACGAGCAGTACTTC.

This clonotype was counted only a few times. The chain links TRBV5-1 to TRBJ1-2, with a possible D match to TRBD1 (6 bases). Germline CDR1 is SGHRS and CDR2 is YFSETQ. CDR3 length: 12 amino acids. Trimming left V 4 bases short and J 4 bases short, with 8 bases between. The CDR3 region has the DNA TGCGCCAGCAGCCTAGGGGGCTATGGCTACACCTTC. This encodes CASSLGGYGYTF.

The V gene is TRBV9, the J gene TRBJ2-1; 9 positions match TRBD1. The CDR3 runs 16 residues. V lost 1 base and J lost 3; bases outside the gene matches: 5. Per the germline V gene, CDR1 is SGDLS and CDR2 is YYNGEE. CDR3 region: CASSVSGTGNYNEQFF. The CDR3 DNA reads as TGTGCCAGCAGCGTATCCGGGACAGGGAACTACAATGAGCAGTTCTTC.

The chain employs TRBV19 and TRBJ1-2; possible D gene TRBD1, 6 bases. The CDR3 extends over 14 amino acids. The V end was cut by 4 bases, the J end by 3 bases, with 12 bases between. The germline V gene has CDR1 LNHDA and CDR2 SQIVND (reference sequence). The CDR3 nucleotides are TGTGCCAGTAGTACCCCGGACAGCCACTATGGCTACACCTTC. Translating it yields CASSTPDSHYGYTF.

The rearrangement joins TRBV4-3 to TRBJ2-1; D may be TRBD2 (6 bases). This CDR3 region has 18 residues. CDR1 and CDR2 (germline): LGHNA, YSLEER. Between the trimmed V and J ends, which lost 0 bases and 7 bases, there was a span of 22 bases. The CDR3 loop is CASSQEGLLGARGNEQFF. CDR3 in DNA: TGCGCCAGCAGCCAAGAAGGGTTGTTAGGGGCACGGGGGAATGAGCAGTTCTTC.

In its sample, this clonotype was seen once. This CDR3 reads CSVGGTSSETQYF. DNA for the CDR3: TGCAGCGTTGGAGGGACTAGCAGCGAGACCCAGTACTTC. V is TRBV29-1 and J is TRBJ2-5; 9 bases align to TRBD2. The CDR3 runs 13 residues. V was pared by 4 bases and J by 5 bases, with 5 bases of the junction left unmatched. Germline V lookup: CDR1 SQVTM, CDR2 ANQGSEA. The whole variable domain, remainder taken from reference TRBV29-1 and TRBJ2-5, is SAVISQKPSRDICQRGTSLTIQCQVDSQVTMMFWYRQQPGQSLTLIATANQGSEATYESGFVIDKFPISRPNLTFSTLTVSNMSPEDSSIYLCSVGGTSSETQYFGPGTRLLVL.

This chain links TRBV27 with TRBJ1-2; D call uncertain. Per germline, CDR1 MNHEY and CDR2 SMNVEV (reference sequence). V lost 3 bases and J lost 8, with 13 bases in between. This CDR3 spans 13 amino acids. CDR3 loop: CASSLRGSEGYTF. As DNA, the CDR3 is TGTGCCAGCAGTTTGCGGGGTTCGGAAGGCTACACCTTC.

The chain links TRBV19 to TRBJ2-4, with D possibly being TRBD1 (6 bases). CDR3 length: 14 amino acids. CDR1 is LNHDA and CDR2 is SQIVND in the germline V gene (reference sequence). V dropped 6 bases and J dropped 0 bases, with 9 bases sitting between them. The CDR3 sequence is CASRQTGAKNIQYF. CDR3 sequence (DNA): TGTGCCAGTAGGCAGACAGGAGCCAAAAACATTCAGTACTTC. Full variable domain (rest looked up from reference TRBV19 and TRBJ2-4): DGGITQSPKYLFRKEGQNVTLSCEQNLNHDAMYWYRQDPGQGLRLIYYSQIVNDFQKGDIAEGYSVSREKKESFPLTVTSAQKNPTAFYLCASRQTGAKNIQYFGAGTRLSVL.

The chain is built from TRBV6-5 and TRBJ2-7; 8 positions agree with TRBD2. Unmatched junction bases numbered 4, after V lost 0 bases and J lost 0 bases. The CDR3 runs 16 residues. The V gene's germline CDR1 is MNHEY and CDR2 SVGAGI. The CDR3 DNA is TGTGCCAGCAGTTACTCTTTAGCGGGGCCCTCCTACGAGCAGTACTTC. Protein product: CASSYSLAGPSYEQYF.

The chain employs TRBV2 and TRBJ2-1; a possible D gene is TRBD2 (6 bases). With 2 bases removed from V and 6 bases from J, the gap between germline ends came to 8 bases. Germline CDR1 reads SNHLY; CDR2 reads FYNNEI. This CDR3 contains 13 residues. The CDR3 reads CASSELATNEQFF. DNA for the CDR3: TGTGCCAGCAGTGAACTAGCGACCAATGAGCAGTTCTTC.

This chain joins TRBV24-1 and TRBJ1-5; D is unclear. Germline CDR1 reads KGHDR; CDR2 reads SFDVKD. The CDR3 loop spans 14 amino acids. V was shortened by 9 bases and J by 0 bases, with 11 bases between the two germline ends. The CDR3 DNA reads as TGTGCCACCGAAGACGGATATAGCAATCAGCCCCAGCATTTT. Its translation: CATEDGYSNQPQHF.

The CDR3 bases are TGTGCCAGCAGTGACCCGGCCAGACCGTATAATTCACCCCTCCACTTT. Its protein product is CASSDPARPYNSPLHF. The chain has TRBV2 and TRBJ1-6; no definite D call. The CDR3 loop spans 16 amino acids. Germline V gives CDR1 SNHLY, CDR2 FYNNEI. The V gene lost 3 bases and the J gene lost 4 bases, with 13 bases spanning the gap.

This rearrangement joins TRBV18 to TRBJ2-2; D gene unclear. This CDR3 region has 14 residues. Germline V CDR1 and CDR2: KGHSH, LQKENI. V was pared by 2 bases and J by 5 bases, with 9 bases between. Here the CDR3 DNA reads TGTGCCAGCTCACCAGAGATTACAACCGGGGAGCTGTTTTTT. Translation gives CASSPEITTGELFF. Supplemented by reference TRBV18 and TRBJ2-2, the full variable domain reads NAGVMQNPRHLVRRRGQEARLRCSPMKGHSHVYWYRQLPEEGLKFMVYLQKENIIDESGMPKERFSAEFPKEGPSILRIQQVVRGDSAAYFCASSPEITTGELFFGEGSRLTVL.

The chain joins TRBV6-2 or TRBV6-3 to TRBJ1-2; D uncertain. The CDR3 runs to 13 residues. The V end lost 6 bases, the J end lost 0 bases, and 8 bases lay between the germline ends. Germline CDR1 and CDR2: MNHEY and SVGEGT. CDR3 sequence reads: CASRRDSNYGYTF. In DNA form, the CDR3 reads TGTGCCAGCAGACGAGACTCTAACTATGGCTACACCTTC.

The chain combines TRBV3-1 with TRBJ2-5; 9 nucleotides match TRBD2. This CDR3 has 14 residues. Germline CDR1 is LGHDT and CDR2 is YNNKEL (reference sequence). With V trimmed by 5 bases and J by 4 bases, 5 bases remained unmatched. The CDR3 protein is CASSLRGGGETQYF. For the CDR3, the DNA is TGTGCCAGCAGCTTGCGGGGGGGTGGAGAGACCCAGTACTTC.

This clonotype has a single count. The chain employs TRBV5-1 and TRBJ2-7; 8 positions match TRBD2. CDR1 and CDR2 from the germline V gene are SGHRS and YFSETQ. The ends lost 4 bases at V and 2 bases at J; junction bases unmatched: 8. CDR3 length: 15 amino acids. As DNA, the CDR3 is TGCGCCAGCAGCCGGGGGGGGAATGATCCCTACGAGCAGTACTTC. Translation: CASSRGGNDPYEQYF.

This clonotype came up once. The rearrangement links TRBV12-3 or TRBV12-4 to TRBJ1-3; the D is unclear. The CDR3 runs to 16 residues. V was trimmed by 4 bases and J by 3 bases, leaving 16 bases between them. For the CDR3, the DNA is TGTGCCAGCAGTTCTCCCCGACCGCGCTTTGGAAACACCATATATTTT. It encodes CASSSPRPRFGNTIYF.

The chain links TRBV28 to TRBJ1-3; no reliable D call. V lost 5 bases to trimming and J lost 0 bases, with 14 bases between them. The CDR3 length is 16 residues. Germline CDR1 reads MDHEN; CDR2 reads SYDVKM. The CDR3: CASSPNWTGSGNTIYF. In DNA, the CDR3 is TGTGCCAGCAGTCCTAACTGGACGGGCTCTGGAAACACCATATATTTT.

The V gene is TRBV24-1, the J gene TRBJ2-2, with 11 bases fitting TRBD2. The CDR3 length is 17 residues. V was clipped by 8 bases and J by 3 bases; unmatched bases: 10. Per germline, CDR1 KGHDR and CDR2 SFDVKD. The CDR3 protein is CATKDSGGAPDTGELFF. The CDR3 DNA is TGTGCCACCAAGGATAGCGGGGGGGCCCCGGACACCGGGGAGCTGTTTTTT.

This chain connects TRBV5-1 to TRBJ2-7; 11 bases fit TRBD2. Unmatched junction bases numbered 7, after V lost 4 bases and J lost 4 bases. Germline loops: CDR1 SGHRS, CDR2 YFSETQ. There are 15 residues in the CDR3. CDR3 nucleotide sequence: TGCGCCAGCAGCCCGACTAGCGGGGCTTCATACGAGCAGTACTTC. This sequence encodes CASSPTSGASYEQYF.

V and J are TRBV12-3 or TRBV12-4 and TRBJ1-1; 7 nucleotides line up with TRBD1. CDR3 length: 14 residues. V was clipped by 3 bases and J by 0 bases; unmatched bases: 1. Here the CDR3 reads CASSFQGVNTEAFF. As DNA, the CDR3 is TGTGCCAGCAGTTTCCAGGGGGTGAACACTGAAGCTTTCTTT.

The genes are TRBV6-5 and TRBJ2-3; 7 positions agree with TRBD1. Losses at the gene ends were 5 bases for V and 10 bases for J; bases not matched to a gene: 3. This CDR3 region has 11 residues. The germline gives CDR1 MNHEY, CDR2 SVGAGI. The CDR3 DNA is TGTGCCAGCAGTGACAGGGTGGCGCAGTATTTT. This encodes CASSDRVAQYF.

V and J are TRBV5-4 and TRBJ2-5; D perhaps matches TRBD1 (5 bases). The CDR3 has 14 residues. The V and J ends lost 3 bases and 1 base respectively, with 10 bases between them. CDR1 and CDR2 from the germline V gene are SGHNT and YYREEE (reference sequence). For the CDR3, the DNA is TGTGCCAGCAGCTACCAGGGTGGCCAAGAGACCCAGTACTTC. Amino acid sequence: CASSYQGGQETQYF.

This clonotype appeared once. The chain carries TRBV7-3 and TRBJ1-6; 11 nucleotides match TRBD1. The length of the CDR3 is 16 residues. The ends lost 6 bases at V and 8 bases at J; junction bases unmatched: 9. The V gene's germline CDR1 is SGHTA and CDR2 FQGTGA. The CDR3 DNA reads TGTGCCAGCAGTTTTACTCCGGGACAGGGGGATTCACCCCTCCACTTT. This translates into CASSFTPGQGDSPLHF. Together with reference TRBV7-3 and TRBJ1-6, the CDR3 gives the full variable domain: GAGVSQTPSNKVTEKGKYVELRCDPISGHTALYWYRQSLGQGPEFLIYFQGTGAADDSGLPNDRFFAVRPEGSVSTLKIQRTERGDSAVYLCASSFTPGQGDSPLHFGNGTRLTVT.

This clonotype was counted once. The chain combines TRBV21-1 with TRBJ2-7. TRBV21-1 is a recognized pseudogene. This CDR3 spans 15 amino acids. CDR3: CASSPSETRSYEQYF. Written as DNA, the CDR3 is TGTGCCAGCAGCCCTTCTGAAACAAGGTCCTACGAGCAGTACTTC.

This chain connects TRBV3-1 to TRBJ2-7; D possibly uses TRBD1 or TRBD2 (5 bases each). This CDR3 is 16 amino acids long. V was trimmed by 3 bases and J by 3 bases, leaving 18 bases between them. Germline loops: CDR1 LGHDT, CDR2 YNNKEL (reference sequence). The CDR3 nucleotides read TGTGCCAGCAGCCAGGCTACGGGACGGCAACTCTACGAGCAGTACTTC. Its translation: CASSQATGRQLYEQYF.

The chain carries TRBV5-8 and TRBJ1-1; D not resolved. V was cut by 4 bases and J by 4 bases, with 14 bases left in between. The CDR3 loop spans 14 amino acids. Looked up from germline, CDR1 is SGHTS and CDR2 is YDEGEE. CDR3 nucleotide sequence: TGTGCCAGCAGCCTACGATCACAGCCCACTGAAGCTTTCTTT. This codes for CASSLRSQPTEAFF.

The chain uses TRBV5-6 and TRBJ2-7; TRBD1 matches at 8 bases. The CDR3 has 12 amino acids. The germline V gene has CDR1 SGHDT and CDR2 YYEEEE. The V and J ends lost 7 bases and 7 bases, in that order; junction bases with no gene match: 7. The CDR3 bases are TGTGCCAGCGGCCAGGGGGCGAAAGAGCAGTACTTC. It yields the protein CASGQGAKEQYF.

The chain uses TRBV5-1 and TRBJ2-2, with D unclear. Germline loops: CDR1 SGHRS, CDR2 YFSETQ. The germline V and J ends were trimmed by 0 bases and 3 bases, with 6 bases remaining between them. The CDR3 runs to 14 residues. In DNA form, the CDR3 reads TGCGCCAGCAGCTTGGGGCAAGACACCGGGGAGCTGTTTTTT. It translates to CASSLGQDTGELFF.

The genes are TRBV20-1 and TRBJ1-1, with 7 bases that match TRBD1. In germline, CDR1 is DFQATT, CDR2 SNEGSKA (reference sequence). The CDR3 length is 15 residues. Losses at the gene ends were 3 bases for V and 1 base for J; bases not matched to a gene: 8. CDR3 bases: TGCAGTGCTAGGTCTACAGGGGCAAAGAACACTGAAGCTTTCTTT. As protein: CSARSTGAKNTEAFF.

V usage is TRBV3-1 and J usage is TRBJ2-5, with 9 bases identical to TRBD2. V gave up 0 bases and J gave up 6 bases; unmatched junction bases: 5. From germline, CDR1 is LGHDT and CDR2 YNNKEL (reference sequence). CDR3 size: 15 residues. The CDR3 loop reads CASSQDGAGGQTQYF. In nucleotides, the CDR3 is TGTGCCAGCAGCCAAGATGGTGCGGGGGGGCAGACCCAGTACTTC.